This TCR beta chain is drawn from a study of shared clonotypes between healthy human individuals. Every subset had its genomic DNA shared out evenly among several immunoSEQ plates. Original data processing: With immunoSEQ giving junction-only sequences and no quality scores, filtering differed. Using immunoSEQ multiplex PCR, the repertoire was profiled, and TCRdb retains in-frame clones only, with some absent. V and J calls and clone size follow that table, whereas D and trimming were derived from the DNA. The sample has about 2.2 million clones, under 95% seen once; the top ten hold more than 1.5%. Naive CD8 cells, CD45RO-negative and positively selected for CCR7, excluded terminally differentiated effector memory CD45RA+ cells. The germline CDR1 and CDR2 sequences are LNHDA and SQIVND (reference sequence). The ends lost 3 bases at V and 4 bases at J; junction bases unmatched: 6. This CDR3 is built from 15 residues.

The sample taken for sequencing was naive CD8+ T cells from PBMCs. The TCR sequence derives from a man aged 18 to 29 in good health. Some clones in this sample may be carry-over from other donors' samples. The rearrangement joins TRBV19 to TRBJ2-1; TRBD2 matches 7 bases. The chain's CDR3 is CASSILASGYNEQFF. In nucleotides, the CDR3 is TGTGCCAGTAGTATTCTTGCTAGCGGATACAATGAGCAGTTCTTC.